Following are 32 T cell receptor beta chains from one sample sequenced in a study of T-cell memory formation after mild COVID-19. TCRdb called the 5' RACE reads again in MiXCR, with one record for every CDR3 protein. The table has fewer than 650,000 distinct CDR3 sequences, roughly 17% seen once. The source material was PBMCs or a T cell subset sorted from them (not recorded which). The receptors here all came from an adult woman who had mild COVID-19 (a few samples of this study predate the infection). Cell type and time point are not known.

This clonotype was recorded a few times. The chain carries TRBV12-5 and TRBJ1-1; D gene uncertain. The V end lost 0 bases, the J end lost 5 bases, and 4 bases lay between the germline ends. The germline CDR1 and CDR2 sequences are LGHNT and FRNRAP. The CDR3 length is 12 residues. DNA of the CDR3: TGTGCTAGTGGTTTGGTAAGGACTGAAGCTTTCTTT. Amino acids: CASGLVRTEAFF. Complete variable domain (other parts from reference TRBV12-5 and TRBJ1-1): DARVTQTPRHKVTEMGQEVTMRCQPILGHNTVFWYRQTMMQGLELLAYFRNRAPLDDSGMPKDRFSAEMPDATLATLKIQPSEPRDSAVYFCASGLVRTEAFFGQGTRLTVV.

This clonotype was counted between two and nine times. The chain employs TRBV7-2 and TRBJ2-1; D gene unclear. The V and J ends lost 3 bases and 10 bases respectively, with 13 bases between them. This CDR3 contains 13 residues. Germline loops: CDR1 SGHTA, CDR2 FQGNSA. CDR3: CASSFRAPPEQFF. In nucleotides, the CDR3 is TGTGCCAGCAGCTTCCGGGCCCCCCCGGAGCAGTTCTTC. Looking up the rest from reference TRBV7-2 and TRBJ2-1 gives the full variable domain: GAGVSQSPSNKVTEKGKDVELRCDPISGHTALYWYRQSLGQGLEFLIYFQGNSAPDKSGLPSDRFSAERTGGSVSTLTIQRTQQEDSAVYLCASSFRAPPEQFFGPGTRLTVL.

The rearrangement joins TRBV6-4 to TRBJ1-2; 10 nucleotides line up with TRBD1. Germline V gives CDR1 MRHNA, CDR2 SNTAGT. The CDR3 runs 12 residues. V trimming: 9 bases; J trimming: 6 bases; junction bases outside the gene matches: 4. CDR3 residues: CASTTGGNGYTF. The CDR3 nucleotides read TGTGCCAGTACGACAGGGGGCAATGGCTACACCTTC.

This chain connects TRBV24-1 to TRBJ2-2, with D hard to call. V dropped 2 bases and J dropped 5 bases, with 14 bases sitting between them. The length of the CDR3 is 16 residues. Per the germline V gene, CDR1 is KGHDR and CDR2 is SFDVKD. The CDR3 loop is CATSDSPVKGTGELFF. The CDR3 DNA follows: TGTGCCACCAGTGATTCGCCCGTAAAGGGAACCGGGGAGCTGTTTTTT.

This clonotype was detected a few times. The V call is TRBV20-1, the J call TRBJ1-5; 8 bases are a match to TRBD1. V was clipped by 6 bases and J by 6 bases; unmatched bases: 16. This CDR3 region has 16 residues. Looked up from germline, CDR1 is DFQATT and CDR2 is SNEGSKA (reference sequence). CDR3 sequence reads: CSASTSLRGRGQPQHF. The CDR3 region has the DNA TGCAGTGCGTCTACCTCCCTCAGGGGGCGCGGTCAGCCCCAGCATTTT.

In its sample, this clonotype was seen many times. The rearrangement links TRBV7-2 to TRBJ2-7; TRBD1 matches 10 bases. There are 15 residues in the CDR3. The V gene's germline CDR1 is SGHTA and CDR2 FQGNSA. V was clipped by 6 bases and J by 4 bases; unmatched bases: 9. CDR3 nucleotides: TGTGCCAGCAGTATACCGGGACAGGGGTGGTACGAGCAGTACTTC. It is translated as CASSIPGQGWYEQYF. The full variable domain, in which reference TRBV7-2 and TRBJ2-7 provide the parts outside the CDR3, is GAGVSQSPSNKVTEKGKDVELRCDPISGHTALYWYRQSLGQGLEFLIYFQGNSAPDKSGLPSDRFSAERTGGSVSTLTIQRTQQEDSAVYLCASSIPGQGWYEQYFGPGTRLTVT.

This clonotype was observed a handful of times. The chain couples TRBV10-3 to TRBJ1-2; maybe TRBD1 (5 bases). The V end was cut by 3 bases, the J end by 0 bases, with 11 bases between. Per germline, CDR1 ENHRY and CDR2 SYGVKD. The CDR3 runs to 15 residues. The CDR3 loop reads CAISEQAGPNYGYTF. CDR3 in DNA: TGTGCCATCAGTGAACAGGCAGGCCCTAACTATGGCTACACCTTC.

The V call is TRBV12-3 or TRBV12-4, the J call TRBJ2-1; D is possibly TRBD2 (5 bases). V lost 2 bases and J 9 bases, leaving 17 bases between the germline ends. There are 15 residues in the CDR3. In nucleotides, the CDR3 is TGTGCCAGCAGTTTACACCGCGCGGGTGGTGCTGAGCAGTTCTTC. It is translated as CASSLHRAGGAEQFF.

This chain joins TRBV7-8 and TRBJ2-2, with TRBD1 matching 8 bases. Germline V CDR1 and CDR2: SGHVS, FQNEAQ. Trimming cost V 1 base and J 4 bases; bases outside gene matches: 5. The CDR3 sequence is 16 residues long. CDR3 coding DNA: TGTGCCAGCAGCTTAGGAGGACAGGGTATCACCGGGGAGCTGTTTTTT. It translates to CASSLGGQGITGELFF.

This clonotype was recorded once. The chain employs TRBV20-1 and TRBJ2-1; D may be TRBD1 (5 bases). The CDR3 runs 17 residues. V lost 1 base, J lost 10 bases, and 26 bases lay in between. CDR1 DFQATT and CDR2 SNEGSKA come from the germline V gene (reference sequence). CDR3 in amino acids: CSARVPRGRVSVNEQFF. The DNA for the CDR3 is TGCAGTGCTAGAGTCCCTAGGGGCCGGGTGAGTGTGAACGAGCAGTTCTTC.

DNA for the CDR3: TGTGCCAGCAGTGGGTTGAGCGGGGGGAACACCGGGGAGCTGTTTTTT. This translates into CASSGLSGGNTGELFF. The V call is TRBV2, the J call TRBJ2-2; 8 nucleotides match TRBD2. V shed 4 bases, J shed 1 base, and the junction held 5 bases outside the gene matches. The germline CDR1 and CDR2 sequences are SNHLY and FYNNEI. CDR3 size: 16 residues.

This clonotype was seen a few times. The rearrangement joins TRBV5-1 to TRBJ2-2; D not certain. CDR3 length: 15 amino acids. From germline, CDR1 is SGHRS and CDR2 YFSETQ. Trimming pared 1 base from V and 1 base from J, leaving 8 bases between. The CDR3 is CASSLYEQNTGELFF. In DNA form, the CDR3 reads TGCGCCAGCAGCTTGTACGAACAGAACACCGGGGAGCTGTTTTTT.

Only a few counts were recorded for this clonotype. The chain recombines TRBV28 with TRBJ1-2, with D perhaps matching TRBD1 (5 bases). V lost 5 bases and J lost 7, with 11 bases in between. There are 12 residues in the CDR3. Germline V gene sequence: CDR1 MDHEN, CDR2 SYDVKM. The DNA of the CDR3 is TGTGCCAGCAGTCCGCAGGGTTCTGGCTACACCTTC. This encodes CASSPQGSGYTF.

This clonotype appeared many times. The rearrangement joins TRBV7-3 to TRBJ1-1; unclear D gene. V lost 0 bases, J lost 1 base, and 3 bases lay in between. In germline, CDR1 is SGHTA, CDR2 FQGTGA. CDR3 length: 13 amino acids. The CDR3 region is CASSLTRNTEAFF. CDR3 nucleotide sequence: TGTGCCAGCAGCTTAACTAGGAACACTGAAGCTTTCTTT. Looking up the rest from reference TRBV7-3 and TRBJ1-1 gives the full variable domain: GAGVSQTPSNKVTEKGKYVELRCDPISGHTALYWYRQSLGQGPEFLIYFQGTGAADDSGLPNDRFFAVRPEGSVSTLKIQRTERGDSAVYLCASSLTRNTEAFFGQGTRLTVV.

This clonotype has just a few counts. This chain's CDR3 is CAIQGSNYGYTF. Written as DNA, the CDR3 is TGTGCTATACAGGGGTCCAACTATGGCTACACCTTC. The gene calls are TRBV19 and TRBJ1-2; 7 bases are shared with TRBD1. The CDR3 runs 12 residues. Looked up from germline, CDR1 is LNHDA and CDR2 is SQIVND (reference sequence).

In DNA, the CDR3 is TGTGCCAGCAGCCCCGGTCGACAAGCCGTCGAGCAGTACTTC. This codes for CASSPGRQAVEQYF. The chain carries TRBV27 and TRBJ2-7, with D unresolved. This CDR3 has 14 amino acids. V was cut by 6 bases and J by 6 bases, with 18 bases left in between. Germline CDR1 and CDR2: MNHEY and SMNVEV (reference sequence).

The chain uses TRBV2 and TRBJ2-1; TRBD2 aligns across 9 bases. The CDR3 runs to 18 residues. Germline assignment: CDR1 SNHLY and CDR2 FYNNEI. The J segment lost 3 bases and the V segment lost 9 bases, leaving 18 bases of the junction unmatched. CDR3: CASRRTAFSGRVYNEQFF. CDR3 nucleotide sequence: TGTGCCAGTCGGCGAACAGCCTTTAGCGGGAGAGTCTACAATGAGCAGTTCTTC.

This clonotype was counted only a few times. V gene TRBV11-2 combines with J gene TRBJ1-4, with TRBD1 matching 7 bases. The V gene's germline CDR1 is SGHAT and CDR2 FQNNGV. The V segment lost 4 bases and the J segment 4 bases; nucleotides outside the gene matches: 3. The CDR3 covers 14 residues. In DNA, the CDR3 is TGTGCCAGCAGCTCTTCAGGGGGTAATGAAAAACTGTTTTTT. Protein product: CASSSSGGNEKLFF.

The rearrangement joins TRBV24-1 to TRBJ2-7, with 8 bases matching TRBD1. The germline V gene has CDR1 KGHDR and CDR2 SFDVKD. After removal of 4 bases from V and 5 bases from J, the junction contained 3 bases not matched to a gene. CDR3 length: 13 residues. CDR3 coding DNA: TGTGCCACCAGTGAGCAGGGGGCCCACGAGCAGTACTTC. Translation gives CATSEQGAHEQYF.

This rearrangement joins TRBV5-1 to TRBJ1-2; D is perhaps TRBD1 (5 bases). The CDR3 runs 12 residues. The germline gives CDR1 SGHRS, CDR2 YFSETQ. The V end lost 4 bases, the J end lost 5 bases, and 9 bases lay between the germline ends. In DNA form, the CDR3 reads TGCGCCAGCAGCACGGACACTTATGGCTACACCTTC. This encodes CASSTDTYGYTF.

This clonotype was observed a few times. The rearrangement uses TRBV29-1 and TRBJ2-3, with D hard to call. Trimming pared 5 bases from V and 6 bases from J, leaving 3 bases between. This CDR3 contains 9 residues. Germline loops: CDR1 SQVTM, CDR2 ANQGSEA. The CDR3 DNA follows: TGCAGCGTTCCCGATACGCAGTATTTT. As protein: CSVPDTQYF.

With respect to this clonotype: An end of the junction differs from the germline gene, which may be a read error. V usage is TRBV12-3 or TRBV12-4 and J usage is TRBJ1-5; 9 bases match TRBD1. This CDR3 region has 15 residues. The CDR3 protein is CARSLGQGNAQPQHF. CDR3 DNA: TGTGCCAGAAGTTTAGGACAGGGGAATGCTCAGCCCCAGCATTTT.

J is TRBJ1-1 and V is TRBV5-1; perhaps TRBD1 as D (6 bases). Trimming left V 1 base short and J 4 bases short, with 14 bases between. This CDR3 spans 15 amino acids. Germline assignment: CDR1 SGHRS and CDR2 YFSETQ. The CDR3 DNA reads as TGCGCCAGCAGCTTGACCCCGCTACAGGGCACTGAAGCTTTCTTT. Its translation: CASSLTPLQGTEAFF.

This clonotype was seen ten or more times. The chain uses TRBV7-2 and TRBJ2-7; D not resolved. Germline V CDR1 and CDR2: SGHTA, FQGNSA. The CDR3 loop spans 11 amino acids. Trimming stripped 6 bases from V and 3 bases from J, with 6 bases between. CDR3: CASSPNYEQYF. In nucleotides, the CDR3 is TGTGCCAGCAGTCCAAACTACGAGCAGTACTTC. Full variable domain (remainder filled in from reference TRBV7-2 and TRBJ2-7): GAGVSQSPSNKVTEKGKDVELRCDPISGHTALYWYRQSLGQGLEFLIYFQGNSAPDKSGLPSDRFSAERTGGSVSTLTIQRTQQEDSAVYLCASSPNYEQYFGPGTRLTVT.

This sequence joins TRBV7-8 and TRBJ2-7; TRBD1 is a possible D gene (5 bases). The CDR3 runs 15 residues. CDR1 is SGHVS, CDR2 FQNEAQ, per germline. V lost 1 base, J lost 5 bases, and 15 bases lay in between. The CDR3 coding sequence is TGTGCCAGCAGCTTAGATCTCAGGGTTGGCAACGAGCAGTACTTC. Translation: CASSLDLRVGNEQYF. Using reference TRBV7-8 and TRBJ2-7 for the parts outside the CDR3, the full variable domain is GAGVSQSPRYKVAKRGQDVALRCDPISGHVSLFWYQQALGQGPEFLTYFQNEAQLDKSGLPSDRFFAERPEGSVSTLKIQRTQQEDSAVYLCASSLDLRVGNEQYFGPGTRLTVT.

The sample holds one count of this clonotype. DNA for the CDR3: TGTGCCAGCAGCCAAGGACTACGGGACTATGGCTACACCTTC. Translated, it gives CASSQGLRDYGYTF. The chain carries TRBV3-1 and TRBJ1-2; D is ambiguous. Germline V CDR1 and CDR2: LGHDT, YNNKEL (reference sequence). Trimming cost V 1 base and J 3 bases, with 9 bases left between them. The CDR3 has 14 amino acids.

V is TRBV9 and J is TRBJ1-6, with D hard to call. Trimming stripped 0 bases from V and 9 bases from J, with 10 bases between. Germline values: CDR1 SGDLS, CDR2 YYNGEE. The CDR3 is made up of 14 amino acids. CDR3 DNA sequence: TGTGCCAGCAGCGTAGCTGGCGGGTTTTCACCCCTCCACTTT. Translation: CASSVAGGFSPLHF.

The rearrangement joins TRBV5-4 to TRBJ2-1; 7 bases line up with TRBD2. V dropped 3 bases and J dropped 6; count of bases not matched to a gene: 9. The CDR3 runs 15 residues. Per the germline V gene, CDR1 is SGHNT and CDR2 is YYREEE (reference sequence). The CDR3 DNA reads TGTGCCAGCAGCTCCTCCGGGACTATCGGCAATGAGCAGTTCTTC. It specifies CASSSSGTIGNEQFF.

This clonotype showed up just a few times. The V and J genes are TRBV12-3 or TRBV12-4 and TRBJ1-5; D unclear. Trimming shortened V by 4 bases and J by 0 bases, and 10 bases separated the two germline ends. The CDR3 contains 15 residues. Here the CDR3 reads CASSSIVDSNQPQHF. The CDR3 bases are TGTGCCAGCAGTTCTATAGTTGATAGCAATCAGCCCCAGCATTTT.

The chain couples TRBV29-1 to TRBJ2-6; D perhaps matches TRBD2 (5 bases). There are 14 residues in the CDR3. CDR1 is SQVTM and CDR2 is ANQGSEA in the germline V gene. With 3 bases removed from V and 1 base from J, the gap between germline ends came to 7 bases. The CDR3 nucleotides read TGCAGCGTTGACGGGGAGTCTGGGGCCAACGTCCTGACTTTC. Translated, it gives CSVDGESGANVLTF.

The gene calls are TRBV7-9 and TRBJ2-1; D may be TRBD1 (7 bases). This CDR3 is built from 14 residues. The germline CDR1 and CDR2 sequences are SEHNR and FQNEAQ (reference sequence). V shed 5 bases and J shed 9 bases, with 17 bases lying between them. In nucleotides, the CDR3 is TGTGCCAGCAGCCCGACGACGCAGGGGGGTGAGCAGTTCTTC. Its protein is CASSPTTQGGEQFF. The whole variable domain, remainder taken from reference TRBV7-9 and TRBJ2-1, is DTGVSQNPRHKITKRGQNVTFRCDPISEHNRLYWYRQTLGQGPEFLTYFQNEAQLEKSRLLSDRFSAERPKGSFSTLEIQRTEQGDSAMYLCASSPTTQGGEQFFGPGTRLTVL.

This clonotype was seen a handful of times. The chain uses TRBV24-1 and TRBJ1-2, with D possibly being TRBD1 (5 bases). The V gene lost 3 bases and the J gene lost 8 bases, with 21 bases spanning the gap. Germline values: CDR1 KGHDR, CDR2 SFDVKD. This CDR3 is built from 16 residues. CDR3 nucleotide sequence: TGTGCCACCAGTGATGGGGGAGTGGGCGATCGAGGCGGCTACACCTTC. Its translation is CATSDGGVGDRGGYTF.